The 16 T cell receptor beta chains below all came from one sample that was sequenced in a study of OX40 agonist ivuxolimab in advanced cancers. Generated by immunoSEQ multiplex PCR, the TCRdb table keeps only in-frame clones and is missing some. The sample consists of about 38,000 clones, more than 60% of them appearing once. This specimen was CD4+ or CD8+ T cells sorted from blood, taken in a trial of the OX40 agonist ivuxolimab. The receptors here all came from an adult with an advanced solid tumor such as melanoma, head and neck, liver or kidney cancer.

The rearrangement uses TRBV28 and TRBJ1-4, with D unresolved. V was cut by 7 bases and J by 7 bases, with 10 bases left in between. The CDR3 is 12 amino acids. In germline, CDR1 is MDHEN, CDR2 SYDVKM. The CDR3 region has the DNA TGTGCCAGCAATGGACCAGCTGAAAAACTGTTTTTT. It encodes CASNGPAEKLFF.

The V call is TRBV9, the J call TRBJ2-1, with unresolved D. Trimming cost V 5 bases and J 5 bases, with 8 bases left between them. CDR1 SGDLS and CDR2 YYNGEE come from the germline V gene. This CDR3 is 12 amino acids long. The CDR3 DNA follows: TGTGCCAGCAGTGCTCTCGACAATGAGCAGTTCTTC. It specifies CASSALDNEQFF.

This clone came up a few times. The J gene is TRBJ1-5, the V gene TRBV6-5; perhaps TRBD1 as D (6 bases). Germline V gene lookup returns CDR1 MNHEY and CDR2 SVGAGI. The CDR3 has 15 amino acids. V was pared by 0 bases and J by 4 bases, with 10 bases between. The CDR3 nucleotides are TGTGCCAGCAGTTACTCGGGGCAGGGGAATCAGCCCCAGCATTTT. Its translation: CASSYSGQGNQPQHF.

This chain joins TRBV7-3 and TRBJ1-1; 7 nucleotides match TRBD1. This CDR3 spans 15 amino acids. The germline gives CDR1 SGHTA, CDR2 FQGTGA. The V and J ends lost 5 bases and 1 base, in that order; junction bases with no gene match: 7. Here the CDR3 DNA reads TGTGCCAGCAGCCCGGGCGGGGACAGGAACACTGAAGCTTTCTTT. Translation: CASSPGGDRNTEAFF.

The V and J genes are TRBV19 and TRBJ1-1; weak D call: TRBD1 (5 bases). The CDR3 is 15 amino acids. Trimming took off 5 bases at V and 4 bases at J, with 17 bases between the two ends. Germline V lookup: CDR1 LNHDA, CDR2 SQIVND (reference sequence). Here the CDR3 DNA reads TGTGCCAGTAGTCTCCAGGGAGAGGTTGGCACTGAAGCTTTCTTT. It is translated as CASSLQGEVGTEAFF.

The V and J genes are TRBV2 and TRBJ1-5, with D perhaps TRBD1 (5 bases). The germline V gene encodes CDR1 SNHLY and CDR2 FYNNEI. This CDR3 is 15 amino acids long. V lost 8 bases and J lost 6, with 20 bases in between. In DNA, the CDR3 is TGTGCCAGCCTCCCAAGAGGGGAATTCGGTCAGCCCCAGCATTTT. The encoded protein is CASLPRGEFGQPQHF.

This chain's CDR3 is CAWSAVGQGARTGELFF. CDR3 DNA: TGTGCCTGGAGCGCCGTGGGACAGGGGGCGCGGACCGGGGAGCTGTTTTTT. This chain links TRBV30 with TRBJ2-2, with 12 bases matching TRBD1. V gave up 3 bases and J gave up 5 bases; unmatched junction bases: 10. Germline V gives CDR1 GTSNPN, CDR2 SVGIG (reference sequence). There are 17 residues in the CDR3.

This chain links TRBV29-1 with TRBJ2-2; 10 nucleotides match TRBD1. V shed 5 bases and J 6 bases; nucleotides not matched to a gene: 6. CDR1 and CDR2 from the germline V gene are SQVTM and ANQGSEA. The CDR3 is made up of 14 amino acids. The CDR3 loop is CSVKTGGNSGELFF. The CDR3 coding sequence is TGCAGCGTTAAGACAGGGGGCAACTCCGGGGAGCTGTTTTTT.

V is TRBV30 and J is TRBJ1-5, with TRBD1 identical over 8 bases. Trimming took 2 bases from V and 6 from J; bases not matched to a gene: 9. Germline loops: CDR1 GTSNPN, CDR2 SVGIG (reference sequence). The CDR3 consists of 15 residues. CDR3: CAWSTGGVVGQPQHF. The CDR3, as DNA: TGTGCCTGGAGTACAGGGGGGGTAGTGGGTCAGCCCCAGCATTTT.

Here the CDR3 reads CASSLRGRDGYGYTF. Written as DNA, the CDR3 is TGTGCCAGCAGTTTAAGAGGCAGGGACGGGTATGGCTACACCTTC. This chain connects TRBV28 to TRBJ1-2, with D tentatively TRBD1 (5 bases). This CDR3 has 15 amino acids. V was trimmed by 2 bases and J by 5 bases, leaving 15 bases between them. The germline V gene has CDR1 MDHEN and CDR2 SYDVKM.

The chain couples TRBV21-1 to TRBJ2-3. TRBV21-1 is classified as a pseudogene. The CDR3 loop spans 15 amino acids. This CDR3 reads CASSIRGQVTDTQYF. The CDR3 coding sequence is TGTGCCAGCAGCATACGGGGGCAGGTCACAGATACGCAGTATTTT.

J is TRBJ2-1 and V is TRBV21-1; TRBD1 is the table's D call and was not checked against the DNA. TRBV21-1 is given as a pseudogene. The CDR3 has 19 amino acids. The CDR3 region is CVSSKDRVLIASFYNEQFF. CDR3 nucleotides: TGTGTCAGCAGCAAAGACAGGGTTCTAATAGCAAGCTTCTACAATGAGCAGTTCTTC.

V gene TRBV28 combines with J gene TRBJ1-2; D remains ambiguous. The CDR3 has 17 residues. Trimming pared 8 bases from V and 7 bases from J, leaving 29 bases between. Germline V gives CDR1 MDHEN, CDR2 SYDVKM. This CDR3 is CASFSNFPGARSAGYTF. CDR3 DNA: TGTGCCAGCTTTTCCAATTTCCCAGGCGCCCGATCCGCTGGCTACACCTTC.

The chain links TRBV19 to TRBJ1-1; perhaps TRBD1 as D (5 bases). The germline V gene has CDR1 LNHDA and CDR2 SQIVND (reference sequence). V was shortened by 7 bases and J by 0 bases, with 12 bases between the two germline ends. The CDR3 is 14 amino acids. The CDR3 nucleotides read TGTGCCAGTATCAGGACACGGATGAACACTGAAGCTTTCTTT. Residues: CASIRTRMNTEAFF.

The chain joins TRBV19 to TRBJ2-1; 8 positions agree with TRBD1. The CDR3 is made up of 13 amino acids. CDR1 is LNHDA and CDR2 is SQIVND in the germline V gene (reference sequence). J lost 5 bases, V lost 10 bases, and 7 bases had no gene match. Here the CDR3 reads CATTGGAHNEQFF. CDR3 coding DNA: TGTGCCACCACAGGGGGTGCCCACAATGAGCAGTTCTTC.

This clone was detected once. The chain combines TRBV10-1 with TRBJ2-1; D possibly corresponds to TRBD2 (5 bases). V dropped 2 bases and J dropped 9 bases, with 14 bases sitting between them. The CDR3 runs 14 residues. Germline assignment: CDR1 WNHNN and CDR2 SYGVQD (reference sequence). The CDR3 region is CASSEIRSGGEQFF. The CDR3 nucleotides are TGCGCCAGCAGTGAGATTCGGAGCGGTGGTGAGCAGTTCTTC.